This T cell receptor beta chain stems from a study of T cell repertoires in cytomegalovirus infection. For the study at large: Selection of CMV epitopes for the study included recently identified HLA-C-restricted and well-studied HLA-B-restricted ones. Study-wide findings and caveats: CMV-specific HLA-C-restricted TCR beta clonotypes dominated the ex vivo response.

Via MiXCR, TCRdb re-called the reads, giving one row per CDR3 protein. Of a few hundred thousand distinct CDR3 sequences in the sample, more than 40% were seen once. In this sample, this clonotype turned up a few times. The target antigen is unknown. This CDR3 spans 13 amino acids. The germline V and J ends were trimmed by 6 bases and 4 bases, with 10 bases remaining between them. Sample: cultured PBMCs, taken from culture after CMV antigen stimulation. The source is a human donor in good health (CMV status not recorded). Some clones in this sample may be carry-over from other donors' samples. This sequence joins TRBV12-3 or TRBV12-4 and TRBJ2-1; maybe TRBD2 (6 bases). The CDR3 coding sequence is TGTGCCAGCAGGGCGGGACTGTACAATGAGCAGTTCTTC. Protein product: CASRAGLYNEQFF.